This T cell receptor beta chain stems from a study of blood T cells in healthy people across ages. Study overall: Roughly one uniquely barcoded beta molecule per two T cells was captured.

PBMCs were isolated at a quantity of at least 6.5 million per sample. CDR1 DFQATT and CDR2 SNEGSKA come from the germline V gene (reference sequence). Trimming removed 3 bases at V and 6 bases at J, with 23 bases between. This CDR3 has 16 amino acids. Next came a second PCR, run for about 7 to 12 cycles, which used a sample-barcoded 5' primer along with a J-beta primer mix. TCRdb called the 5' RACE reads again in MiXCR, with one record for every CDR3 protein. Among roughly 500,000 distinct CDR3 sequences listed, roughly a quarter were seen once. This chain uses TRBV20-1 with TRBJ1-1; D is unresolved. Sequenced sample: blood. This receptor was obtained from a woman in her 70s in good health. The CDR3 here is CSARQRARGGTSEAFF. CDR3 sequence (DNA): TGCAGTGCTAGGCAGAGGGCGCGAGGAGGTACTTCTGAAGCTTTCTTT.